The 23 T cell receptor beta chains in this list originate from one sample, sequenced in a study of identical twins. TCRdb re-analysed the 5' RACE reads in MiXCR, keeping a single row per CDR3 protein. The sample has approximately 670,000 distinct CDR3 sequences, over 5% seen once. Sequenced material: naive T cells sorted from blood. The receptor source for this set is a man aged 18 to 35 in good health.

The chain has TRBV3-1 and TRBJ2-3; D possibly corresponds to TRBD2 (7 bases). Per the germline V gene, CDR1 is LGHDT and CDR2 is YNNKEL (reference sequence). The CDR3 has 15 amino acids. V was trimmed by 2 bases and J by 5 bases, leaving 14 bases between them. The CDR3 DNA is TGTGCCAGCAGCCAACGGGGGGCGCATAAAGATACGCAGTATTTT. The encoded protein is CASSQRGAHKDTQYF.

The chain links TRBV7-6 to TRBJ2-7; D might be TRBD1 (6 bases). Germline V gene lookup returns CDR1 SGHVS and CDR2 FNYEAQ. Between the trimmed V and J ends, which lost 1 base and 2 bases, there was a span of 12 bases. The CDR3 is 15 residues long. This CDR3 reads CASSLGTGQTYEQYV. CDR3 nucleotide sequence: TGTGCCAGCAGCTTAGGTACCGGACAGACCTACGAGCAGTACGTC.

At least ten counts were recorded for this clonotype. This chain connects TRBV15 to TRBJ2-5, with D possibly matching TRBD2 (6 bases). The V gene lost 0 bases and the J gene lost 5 bases, with 7 bases spanning the gap. Per germline, CDR1 LNHNV and CDR2 YYDKDF (reference sequence). The length of the CDR3 is 13 residues. The CDR3 loop reads CATSRETSETQYF. The CDR3 nucleotides read TGTGCCACCAGCAGAGAAACTAGCGAGACCCAGTACTTC.

This clonotype was counted many times. V and J are TRBV5-1 and TRBJ1-1; no reliable D call. CDR3 size: 15 residues. Trimming removed 0 bases at V and 3 bases at J, with 12 bases between. From germline, CDR1 is SGHRS and CDR2 YFSETQ. CDR3 amino acids: CASSLVRASDTEAFF. The CDR3 DNA reads as TGCGCCAGCAGCTTGGTACGGGCCAGTGACACTGAAGCTTTCTTT.

This clonotype was found many times. The chain has TRBV29-1 and TRBJ1-1; unclear D gene. Trimming shortened V by 3 bases and J by 7 bases, and 9 bases separated the two germline ends. CDR3 length: 11 amino acids. The germline V gene encodes CDR1 SQVTM and CDR2 ANQGSEA. CDR3 DNA sequence: TGCAGCGTTGAGTCGCGAGGTGAAGCTTTCTTT. Its translation: CSVESRGEAFF.

This clonotype was seen a few times. The chain couples TRBV6-2 or TRBV6-3 to TRBJ2-3; 11 bases map to TRBD2. The V segment lost 6 bases and the J segment 6 bases; nucleotides outside the gene matches: 8. Germline loops: CDR1 MNHEY, CDR2 SVGEGT. The length of the CDR3 is 15 residues. CDR3 nucleotide sequence: TGTGCCAGCAGCTTACCTAGCGGGAGGCCGGATACGCAGTATTTT. Its protein product is CASSLPSGRPDTQYF.

This clonotype appeared many times. The chain joins TRBV10-3 to TRBJ2-1; D call uncertain. CDR3 length: 12 amino acids. Germline V gene data show CDR1 as ENHRY and CDR2 as SYGVKD. V was shortened by 6 bases and J by 6 bases, with 9 bases between the two germline ends. In DNA form, the CDR3 reads TGTGCCATCAGCGGGTTAACCAATGAGCAGTTCTTC. Amino acid sequence: CAISGLTNEQFF.

This clonotype was seen many times. For the CDR3, the DNA is TGTGCCACCAGCAGAGGGTCCTTATCCGACAGTCATAGCAATCAGCCCCAGCATTTT. It encodes CATSRGSLSDSHSNQPQHF. J is TRBJ1-5 and V is TRBV15; the D gene is possibly TRBD1 (5 bases). The CDR3 spans 19 residues. Germline V lookup: CDR1 LNHNV, CDR2 YYDKDF (reference sequence). V lost 1 base, J lost 0 bases, and 19 bases lay in between.

This clonotype came up many times. DNA of the CDR3: TGTGCCAGCCACAGACAGGGAAGGGGCACTGAAGCTTTCTTT. This gives the protein CASHRQGRGTEAFF. J is TRBJ1-1 and V is TRBV12-3 or TRBV12-4; 7 bases line up with TRBD1. The CDR3 loop spans 14 amino acids. V lost 8 bases and J lost 4; bases outside the gene matches: 10.

In this sample, this clonotype turned up many times. The chain has TRBV20-1 and TRBJ2-3; 9 bases fit TRBD2. The CDR3 length is 17 residues. In germline, CDR1 is DFQATT, CDR2 SNEGSKA (reference sequence). V lost 0 bases to trimming and J lost 2 bases; unmatched junction nucleotides: 9. CDR3 in amino acids: CSARDPGTSGLTDTQYF. The CDR3 DNA sequence: TGCAGTGCTAGAGACCCCGGTACTAGCGGGCTCACAGATACGCAGTATTTT.

This clonotype has only a few counts. This sequence joins TRBV11-2 and TRBJ1-1; 9 bases are shared with TRBD1. With 3 bases clipped from V and 6 bases from J, the junction kept 2 bases outside the gene matches. Germline V gene sequence: CDR1 SGHAT, CDR2 FQNNGV. The CDR3 runs to 13 residues. The CDR3 sequence: CASSFTGGSEAFF. The CDR3 DNA follows: TGTGCCAGCAGCTTCACAGGGGGCTCTGAAGCTTTCTTT.

This clonotype was counted ten times or more. V gene TRBV7-2 combines with J gene TRBJ2-7; 9 bases match TRBD1. The germline V gene has CDR1 SGHTA and CDR2 FQGNSA. V shed 2 bases, J shed 3 bases, and the junction held 5 bases outside the gene matches. The CDR3 contains 15 residues. CDR3 sequence (DNA): TGTGCCAGCAGCTTACGGACAGGGGACGTCTACGAGCAGTACTTC. Protein product: CASSLRTGDVYEQYF.

The chain has TRBV27 and TRBJ2-3; TRBD2 aligns across 10 bases. From germline, CDR1 is MNHEY and CDR2 SMNVEV (reference sequence). There are 16 residues in the CDR3. After removal of 6 bases from V and 3 bases from J, the junction contained 9 bases not matched to a gene. The CDR3 is CASRALAGVSTDTQYF. For the CDR3, the DNA is TGTGCCAGCAGGGCTCTAGCGGGAGTTAGTACAGATACGCAGTATTTT.

The CDR3 sequence: CASSMLRGLHNEQFF. The CDR3 region has the DNA TGTGCCAGCAGTATGCTTAGGGGGCTGCACAATGAGCAGTTCTTC. The gene calls are TRBV28 and TRBJ2-1, with 7 bases identical to TRBD1. Per the germline V gene, CDR1 is MDHEN and CDR2 is SYDVKM. The CDR3 consists of 15 residues. Germline trimming cut 5 bases from V and 5 bases from J; bases unmatched to any gene: 9. The full variable domain, rest sourced from reference TRBV28 and TRBJ2-1, is DVKVTQSSRYLVKRTGEKVFLECVQDMDHENMFWYRQDPGLGLRLIYFSYDVKMKEKGDIPEGYSVSREKKERFSLILESASTNQTSMYLCASSMLRGLHNEQFFGPGTRLTVL.

This clonotype appeared many times. The chain is built from TRBV27 and TRBJ2-1; tentative D call: TRBD1 (5 bases). Trimming pared 2 bases from V and 8 bases from J, leaving 7 bases between. Germline CDR1 MNHEY, CDR2 SMNVEV (reference sequence). The CDR3 loop spans 12 amino acids. This chain's CDR3 is CASSLRGYEQFF. The CDR3 nucleotides read TGTGCCAGCAGTTTAAGGGGTTATGAGCAGTTCTTC.

This chain uses TRBV5-1 with TRBJ2-1, with D hard to call. The CDR3 covers 14 residues. Per the germline V gene, CDR1 is SGHRS and CDR2 is YFSETQ. Trimming cost V 5 bases and J 5 bases, with 14 bases left between them. This CDR3 reads CASRSGPENNEQFF. The CDR3 region has the DNA TGCGCCAGCAGATCCGGGCCAGAGAACAATGAGCAGTTCTTC.

This clonotype was detected many times. The CDR3 here is CASGSSSYNSPLHF. The CDR3 region has the DNA TGTGCCAGTGGCAGCAGTTCCTATAATTCACCCCTCCACTTT. This chain links TRBV12-3 or TRBV12-4 with TRBJ1-6; the D is unclear. The CDR3 length is 14 residues. The germline V and J ends were trimmed by 9 bases and 1 base, with 10 bases remaining between them.

This clonotype was observed at least ten times. CDR3 protein: CASSHRGTIYF. Written as DNA, the CDR3 is TGTGCCAGCAGCCATCGGGGCACCATATATTTT. The chain has TRBV3-1 and TRBJ1-3; D unclear. V was cut by 3 bases and J by 9 bases, with 6 bases left in between. The CDR3 has 11 residues. Looked up from germline, CDR1 is LGHDT and CDR2 is YNNKEL (reference sequence).

This clonotype showed up many times. The J gene is TRBJ2-1, the V gene TRBV11-2; D is possibly TRBD2 (5 bases). V was pared by 5 bases and J by 0 bases, with 20 bases between. CDR1 is SGHAT, CDR2 FQNNGV, per germline. CDR3 length equals 18 residues. The CDR3 spells CASSPQGSRGSSYNEQFF. CDR3 nucleotides: TGTGCCAGCAGCCCCCAAGGGTCTCGGGGAAGCTCCTACAATGAGCAGTTCTTC.

This clonotype appeared a few times. This rearrangement joins TRBV5-1 to TRBJ1-1, with a possible D match to TRBD1 (6 bases). Germline CDR1 SGHRS, CDR2 YFSETQ. Trimming removed 3 bases from V and 3 bases from J, with 9 bases in between. This CDR3 contains 13 residues. In nucleotides, the CDR3 is TGCGCCAGCAGCTCCCAGGGGTACACTGAAGCTTTCTTT. This codes for CASSSQGYTEAFF.

At least ten counts were recorded for this clonotype. The V and J genes are TRBV12-3 or TRBV12-4 and TRBJ1-2; D is unresolved. V lost 4 bases, J lost 8 bases, and 11 bases lay in between. The CDR3 is made up of 12 amino acids. The CDR3 nucleotides are TGTGCCAGCAGTTGGCAGGAGTTGGGCTACACCTTC. Residues: CASSWQELGYTF.

This clonotype occurred many times. The chain joins TRBV2 to TRBJ2-7, with D uncertain. V was cut by 2 bases and J by 1 base, with 9 bases left in between. This CDR3 has 14 amino acids. Germline V CDR1 and CDR2: SNHLY, FYNNEI. The CDR3 reads CASSEMSSSYEQYF. Here the CDR3 DNA reads TGTGCCAGCAGTGAAATGAGCTCATCCTACGAGCAGTACTTC.

This chain connects TRBV5-1 to TRBJ2-1, with 8 bases matching TRBD2. Per germline, CDR1 SGHRS and CDR2 YFSETQ. Unmatched junction bases numbered 11, after V lost 4 bases and J lost 8 bases. The CDR3 contains 15 residues. The CDR3 spells CASSPLLGGAHEQFF. The CDR3 DNA reads as TGCGCCAGCAGCCCGCTGCTCGGGGGGGCCCATGAGCAGTTCTTC.